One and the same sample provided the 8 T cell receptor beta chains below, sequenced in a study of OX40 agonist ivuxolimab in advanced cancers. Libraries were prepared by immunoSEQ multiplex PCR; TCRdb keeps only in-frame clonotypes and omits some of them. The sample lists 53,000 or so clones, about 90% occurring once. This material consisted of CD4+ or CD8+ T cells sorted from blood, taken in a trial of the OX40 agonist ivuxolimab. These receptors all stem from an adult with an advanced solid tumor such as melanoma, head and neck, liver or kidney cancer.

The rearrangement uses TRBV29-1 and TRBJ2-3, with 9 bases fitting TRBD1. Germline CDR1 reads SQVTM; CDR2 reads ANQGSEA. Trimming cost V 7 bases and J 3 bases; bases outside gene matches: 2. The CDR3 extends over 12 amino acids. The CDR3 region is CSEDRGTDTQYF. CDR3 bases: TGCAGCGAAGACAGGGGGACAGATACGCAGTATTTT.

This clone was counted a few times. CDR3 nucleotides: TGTGCCTGGACCAAAGGGCAGGGGGCGCGGGATGAGCAGTTCTTC. This codes for CAWTKGQGARDEQFF. The chain employs TRBV30 and TRBJ2-1; 8 nucleotides agree with TRBD1. The germline V gene encodes CDR1 GTSNPN and CDR2 SVGIG (reference sequence). The CDR3 covers 15 residues. After removal of 4 bases from V and 8 bases from J, the junction contained 13 bases not matched to a gene.

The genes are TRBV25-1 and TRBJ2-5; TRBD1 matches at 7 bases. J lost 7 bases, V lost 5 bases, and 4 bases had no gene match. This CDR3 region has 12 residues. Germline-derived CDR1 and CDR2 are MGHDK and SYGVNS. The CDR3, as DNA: TGTGCCAGCAGTATCCACAGGGGGACCCAGTACTTC. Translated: CASSIHRGTQYF.

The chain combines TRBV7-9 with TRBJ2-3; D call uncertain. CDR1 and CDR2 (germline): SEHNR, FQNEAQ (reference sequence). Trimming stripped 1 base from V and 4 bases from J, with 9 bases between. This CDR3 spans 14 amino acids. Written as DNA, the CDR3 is TGTGCCAGCAGCTTAGGGGTCAGTGCAGATACGCAGTATTTT. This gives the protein CASSLGVSADTQYF.

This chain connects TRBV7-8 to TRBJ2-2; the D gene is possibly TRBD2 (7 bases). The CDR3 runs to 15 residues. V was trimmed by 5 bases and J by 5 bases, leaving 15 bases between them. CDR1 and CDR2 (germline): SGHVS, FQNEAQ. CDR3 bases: TGTGCCAGCAGCCGAGGGACTACAGGGACCGGGGAGCTGTTTTTT. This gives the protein CASSRGTTGTGELFF.

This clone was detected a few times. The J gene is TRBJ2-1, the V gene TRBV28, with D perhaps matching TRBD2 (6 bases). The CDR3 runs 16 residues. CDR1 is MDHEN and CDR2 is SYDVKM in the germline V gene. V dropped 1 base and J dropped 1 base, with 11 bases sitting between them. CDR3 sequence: CASSLFGSMSYNEQFF. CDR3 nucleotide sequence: TGTGCCAGCAGTTTATTCGGGAGTATGTCCTACAATGAGCAGTTCTTC. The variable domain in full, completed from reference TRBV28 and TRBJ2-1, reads DVKVTQSSRYLVKRTGEKVFLECVQDMDHENMFWYRQDPGLGLRLIYFSYDVKMKEKGDIPEGYSVSREKKERFSLILESASTNQTSMYLCASSLFGSMSYNEQFFGPGTRLTVL.

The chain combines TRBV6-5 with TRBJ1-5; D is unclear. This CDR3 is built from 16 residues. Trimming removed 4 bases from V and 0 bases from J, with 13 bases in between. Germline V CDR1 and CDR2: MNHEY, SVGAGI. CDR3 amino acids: CASSSRGGDSNQPQHF. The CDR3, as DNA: TGTGCCAGCAGTTCCCGGGGTGGGGATAGCAATCAGCCCCAGCATTTT.

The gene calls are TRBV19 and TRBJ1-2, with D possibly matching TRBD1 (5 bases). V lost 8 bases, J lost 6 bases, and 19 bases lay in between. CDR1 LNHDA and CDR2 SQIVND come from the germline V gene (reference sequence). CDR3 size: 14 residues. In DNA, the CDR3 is TGTGCCAGTCGTCTGGGGCGGGGGACGGATGGCTACACCTTC. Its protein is CASRLGRGTDGYTF.